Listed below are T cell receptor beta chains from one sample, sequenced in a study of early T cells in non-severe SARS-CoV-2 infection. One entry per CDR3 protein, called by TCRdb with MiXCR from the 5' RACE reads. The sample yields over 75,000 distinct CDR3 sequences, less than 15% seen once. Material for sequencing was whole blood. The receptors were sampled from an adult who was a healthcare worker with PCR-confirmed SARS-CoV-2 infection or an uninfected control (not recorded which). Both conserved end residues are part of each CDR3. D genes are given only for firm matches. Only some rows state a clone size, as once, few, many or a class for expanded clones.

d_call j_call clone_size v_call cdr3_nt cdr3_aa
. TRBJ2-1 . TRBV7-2 TGTGCCAGCAGCTTAACAGGGAGGGGTTACAATGAGCAGTTCTTC CASSLTGRGYNEQFF
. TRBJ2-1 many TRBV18 TGTGCCAGCTCACCCCCGGGACCCAAAGGCTATGAGCAGTTCTTC CASSPPGPKGYEQFF
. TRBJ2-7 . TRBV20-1 TGCAGTGCAAGGGGACGGGCCGAGGGGGCCTACGAGCAGTACTTC CSARGRAEGAYEQYF
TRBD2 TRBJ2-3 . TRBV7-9 TGTGCCAGCCACTATTTAAAGCGGGGGAGCACAGATACGCAGTATTTT CASHYLKRGSTDTQYF
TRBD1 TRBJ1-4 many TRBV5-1 TGCGCCAGCACCGCCCTCGGGACAGGTGGTGAAAAACTGTTTTTT CASTALGTGGEKLFF
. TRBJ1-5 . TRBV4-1 TGCGCCAGCAGCCAATGGACAGTCCTCGGGGGGCCCCAGCATTTT CASSQWTVLGGPQHF
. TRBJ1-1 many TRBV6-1 TGTGCCAGCAGTAAGGACGTTACTGAAGCTTTCTTT CASSKDVTEAFF
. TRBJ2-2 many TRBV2 TGTGCCAGCACGATACAAAACACCGGGGAGCTGTTTTTT CASTIQNTGELFF
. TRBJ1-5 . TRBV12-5 TGTGCTAGTGGTTTGAGCAATCAGCCCCAGCATTTT CASGLSNQPQHF
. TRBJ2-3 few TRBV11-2 TGTGCCAGCAGCCTAGCCGGCTGGGGGTCGGCTGATACGCAGTATTTT CASSLAGWGSADTQYF
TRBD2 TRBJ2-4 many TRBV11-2 TGTGCCAGCAGCTCTTTAGGGAGGGAACAGTACTTC CASSSLGREQYF
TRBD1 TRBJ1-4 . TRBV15 TGTGCCACCAGTTTGGGACAGGGGAAGGAAAAACTGTTTTTT CATSLGQGKEKLFF
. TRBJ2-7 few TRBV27 TGTGCCAGCAGTTCCGACGAGGGACTGGAGCAGTACTTC CASSSDEGLEQYF
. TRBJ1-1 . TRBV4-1 TGCGCCAGCAGCCAAGATCACGGTAAAGCTTTCTTT CASSQDHGKAFF
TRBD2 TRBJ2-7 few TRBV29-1 TGCAGCGTCCTAGGGGAGGGCCTTGAATCCTACGAGCAGTACTTC CSVLGEGLESYEQYF
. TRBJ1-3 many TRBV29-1 TGCAGCGCCGGGGTGGGGCGCGGAAAGACCATATATTTT CSAGVGRGKTIYF
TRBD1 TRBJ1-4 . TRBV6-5 TGTGCCAGCAGTTACTCGACAGGGGCGGGTGAAAAACTGTTTTTT CASSYSTGAGEKLFF
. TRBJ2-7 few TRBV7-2 TGTGCCAGCAGCTTAGGCCGCGTTAACTCCTACGAGCAGTACTTC CASSLGRVNSYEQYF
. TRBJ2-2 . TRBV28 TGTGCCAGCAGCCCAAATAGGCCCGGGGAGCTGTTTTTT CASSPNRPGELFF
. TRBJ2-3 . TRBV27 TGTGCCAGCAGTTTATTCCCAGACTACACAGATACGCAGTATTTT CASSLFPDYTDTQYF
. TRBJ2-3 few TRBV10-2 TGCGCCAGCAGACTGGAGGATACGCAGTATTTT CASRLEDTQYF
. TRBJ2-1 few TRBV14 TGTGCCAGCAGCCAAGCCCCAGGGCTCATTTACAATGAGCAGTTCTTC CASSQAPGLIYNEQFF
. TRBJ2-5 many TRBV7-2 TGTGCCAGCAGCTTAGAAGCAGAAGAGACCCAGTACTTC CASSLEAEETQYF
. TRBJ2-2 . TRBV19 TGTGCCAGCAAAACCCCCGTTGGGGAGCTGTTTTTT CASKTPVGELFF
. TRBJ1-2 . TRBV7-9 TGTGCCACCAGGATCACAGCCCCTCCTTATGGCTACACCTTC CATRITAPPYGYTF